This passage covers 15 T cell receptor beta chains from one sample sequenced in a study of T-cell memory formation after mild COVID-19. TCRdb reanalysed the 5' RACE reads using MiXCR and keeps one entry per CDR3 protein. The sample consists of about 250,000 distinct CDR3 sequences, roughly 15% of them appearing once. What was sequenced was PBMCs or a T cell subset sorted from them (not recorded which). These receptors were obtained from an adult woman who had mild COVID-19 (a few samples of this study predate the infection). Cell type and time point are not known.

The CDR3 is CASSWTSGNTDTQYF. CDR3 DNA: TGTGCCAGCAGTTGGACTAGCGGAAACACAGATACGCAGTATTTT. V usage is TRBV6-2 or TRBV6-3 and J usage is TRBJ2-3; TRBD2 agrees at 10 bases. Germline CDR1 reads MNHEY; CDR2 reads SVGEGT. With 4 bases clipped from V and 2 bases from J, the junction kept 3 bases outside the gene matches. The CDR3 sequence is 15 residues long.

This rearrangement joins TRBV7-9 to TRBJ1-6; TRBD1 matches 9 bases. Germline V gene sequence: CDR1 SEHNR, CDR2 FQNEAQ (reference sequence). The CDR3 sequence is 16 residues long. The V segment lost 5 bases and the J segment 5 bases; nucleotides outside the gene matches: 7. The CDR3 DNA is TGTGCCAGCAGCCCGACAGGGGGAGGTGATAATTCACCCCTCCACTTT. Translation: CASSPTGGGDNSPLHF.

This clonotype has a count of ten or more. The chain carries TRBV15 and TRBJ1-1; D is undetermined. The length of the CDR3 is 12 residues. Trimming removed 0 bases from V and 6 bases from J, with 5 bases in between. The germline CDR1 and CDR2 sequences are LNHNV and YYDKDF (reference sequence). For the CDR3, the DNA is TGTGCCACCAGCAGAGATGTGGCTGAAGCTTTCTTT. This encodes CATSRDVAEAFF.

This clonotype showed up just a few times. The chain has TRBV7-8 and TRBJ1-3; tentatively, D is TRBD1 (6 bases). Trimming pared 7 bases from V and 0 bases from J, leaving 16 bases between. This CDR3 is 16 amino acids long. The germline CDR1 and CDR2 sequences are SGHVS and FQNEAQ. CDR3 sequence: CASNDLQGSSGNTIYF. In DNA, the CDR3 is TGTGCCAGCAACGATCTACAGGGTAGCTCTGGAAACACCATATATTTT.

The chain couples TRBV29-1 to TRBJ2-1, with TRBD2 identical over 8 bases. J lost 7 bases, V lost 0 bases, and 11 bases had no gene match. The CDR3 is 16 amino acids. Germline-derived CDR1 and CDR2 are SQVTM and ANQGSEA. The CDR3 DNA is TGCAGCGTTGAAGACCTAACTAGCGGTAGTAGGAATGAGCAGTTCTTC. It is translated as CSVEDLTSGSRNEQFF.

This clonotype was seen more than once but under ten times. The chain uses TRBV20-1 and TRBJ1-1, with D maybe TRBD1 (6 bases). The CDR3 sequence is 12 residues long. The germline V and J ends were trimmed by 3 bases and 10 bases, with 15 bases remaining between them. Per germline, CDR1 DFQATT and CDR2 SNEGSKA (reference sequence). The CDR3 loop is CSARPPGHTAFF. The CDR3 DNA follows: TGCAGTGCTAGGCCTCCGGGACATACAGCTTTCTTT.

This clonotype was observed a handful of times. This CDR3 reads CASSGLDRNEQFF. As DNA, the CDR3 is TGTGCCAGCAGTGGCCTCGACAGGAATGAGCAGTTCTTC. V and J are TRBV25-1 and TRBJ2-1, with a tentative D call TRBD1 (6 bases). This CDR3 comprises 13 residues. Trimming removed 4 bases from V and 7 bases from J, with 11 bases in between. The germline V gene encodes CDR1 MGHDK and CDR2 SYGVNS.

The CDR3 nucleotides are TGTGCCAGCAGCCCTAACCGAGTATGGGGCCAGAACACTGAAGCTTTCTTT. Translating it yields CASSPNRVWGQNTEAFF. The chain recombines TRBV7-8 with TRBJ1-1; TRBD1 might be the D (5 bases). CDR1 and CDR2 from the germline V gene are SGHVS and FQNEAQ. The CDR3 sequence is 17 residues long. V gave up 5 bases and J gave up 1 base, with 20 bases separating them.

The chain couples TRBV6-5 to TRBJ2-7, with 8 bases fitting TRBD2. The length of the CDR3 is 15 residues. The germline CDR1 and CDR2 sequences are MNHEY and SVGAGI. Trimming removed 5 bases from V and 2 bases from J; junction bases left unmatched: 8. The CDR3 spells CASSQYSGTPYEQYF. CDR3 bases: TGTGCCAGCAGTCAATATAGCGGGACACCCTACGAGCAGTACTTC.

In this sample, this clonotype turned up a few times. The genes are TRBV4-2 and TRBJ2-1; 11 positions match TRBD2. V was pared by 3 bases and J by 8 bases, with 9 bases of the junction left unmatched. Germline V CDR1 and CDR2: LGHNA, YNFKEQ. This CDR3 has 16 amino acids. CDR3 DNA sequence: TGTGCCAGCAGCCAGGAGTTAGCGGGAGGGCCCGATGAGCAGTTCTTC. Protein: CASSQELAGGPDEQFF.

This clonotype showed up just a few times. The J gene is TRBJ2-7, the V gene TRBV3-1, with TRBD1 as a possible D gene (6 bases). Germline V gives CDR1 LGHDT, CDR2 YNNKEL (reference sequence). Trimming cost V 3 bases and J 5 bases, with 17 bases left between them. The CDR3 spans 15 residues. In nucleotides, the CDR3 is TGTGCCAGCAGCCATCACAGTCTGGGGGCCCACGAGCAGTACTTC. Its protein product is CASSHHSLGAHEQYF.

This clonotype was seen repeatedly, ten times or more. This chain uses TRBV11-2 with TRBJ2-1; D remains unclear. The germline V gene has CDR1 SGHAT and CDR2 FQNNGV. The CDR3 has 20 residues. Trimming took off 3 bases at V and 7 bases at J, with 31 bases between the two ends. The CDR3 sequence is CASSFESFSLLSSVRNEQFF. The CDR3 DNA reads TGTGCCAGCAGCTTCGAGTCATTCTCTTTATTGTCTTCGGTTCGTAATGAGCAGTTCTTC.

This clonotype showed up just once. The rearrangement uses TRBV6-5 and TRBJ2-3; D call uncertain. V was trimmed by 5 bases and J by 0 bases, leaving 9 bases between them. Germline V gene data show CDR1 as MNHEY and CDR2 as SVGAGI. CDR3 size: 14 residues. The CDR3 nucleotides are TGTGCCAGCAGTATACAGCCTAGCACAGATACGCAGTATTTT. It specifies CASSIQPSTDTQYF.

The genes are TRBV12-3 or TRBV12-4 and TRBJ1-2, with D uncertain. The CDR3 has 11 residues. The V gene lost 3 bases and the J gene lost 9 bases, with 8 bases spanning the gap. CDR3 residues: CASSFGGSYTF. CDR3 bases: TGTGCCAGCAGTTTTGGAGGGAGCTACACCTTC.

CDR3 DNA: TGTGCCAGTAGTTTCCGGGGCCTTTATGGCTACACCTTC. Translated: CASSFRGLYGYTF. The chain carries TRBV19 and TRBJ1-2; the D gene is possibly TRBD1 (5 bases). This CDR3 has 13 residues. Per germline, CDR1 LNHDA and CDR2 SQIVND (reference sequence). Trimming took off 5 bases at V and 5 bases at J, with 12 bases between the two ends.